This T cell receptor (beta chain) was observed in a study of regulatory T cells in long-lasting Graves disease. The authors built TCR beta libraries using iRepertoire HTBI primers and Arm-PCR of CDR3 regions. TCRdb reprocessed the multiplex PCR reads via MiXCR and lists one record per CDR3 protein. The table lists around 500,000 distinct CDR3 sequences, approximately 16% of them singletons. There are 17 residues in the CDR3. CDR1 and CDR2 (germline): SGHTA, FQGNSA. J was trimmed by 7 bases and V by 6 bases; bases with no gene match: 11. The time point denotes: newly diagnosed GD, antithyroid drugs for less than 3 months. Scientists built the TCR library using RNA that was extracted from PBMCs. There are a few counts of this clonotype. This sample also belongs to another study, concerning T cells in Graves' hyperthyroidism and ophthalmopathy.

The chain links TRBV7-2 to TRBJ2-2, with TRBD2 identical over 13 bases. This clonotype was obtained from a woman aged 35-65 years with Graves disease. The specimen comprised peripheral blood mononuclear cells (PBMCs), sampled at new diagnosis, from a patient treated with antithyroid drugs. The CDR3 loop is CASRERLAGGSGGELFF. The CDR3 DNA reads as TGTGCCAGCAGGGAGAGACTAGCGGGGGGCTCGGGCGGGGAGCTGTTTTTT.